This note documents a single T cell receptor (beta chain) sequence. There is no known antigen for this receptor. No much larger clonotype is one base removed from it; base qualities were not supplied. This record comes from a study of blood T cell repertoires in COVID-19 (dated by TCRdb to 2020 to 2021). In the study overall: Samples from collaborators originated in the United States, Italy and Spain and spanned both the acute and convalescent phases of COVID-19. A de-identified subject ID, COVID-19 status, age in years and sex were almost always included in the sample metadata. Samples were obtained from the ongoing ImmuneRACE study (first 160 participants) and from 1,254 subjects provided by 6 global collaborators. Subjects who had been exposed to COVID-19, were actively infected with it, or had recovered from it provided the deeply sampled blood TCRbeta repertoires that made up the dataset. The prospective study material was composed of cDNA or gDNA derived from T cells, B-cell-depleted T cells, or PBMCs. The repertoires were released in a freely available public database meant as a resource for research on the immune response to SARS-CoV-2. Where HLA class I and class II types were available, the types were taken from metadata supplied by the sample provider, not from assay-based typing. Overall results and qualifications from the work: The amount of clinical and demographic metadata varied by source and participant and was provided uncurated.

TCRbeta CDR3 regions were amplified from genomic DNA by means of the immunoSEQ Assay, a bias-controlled multiplex PCR. The source study handled its data this way. Nucleated cell counts per sample were estimated from amplification of reference gene primers within the assay. To quantify the absolute abundance of each unique TCRbeta CDR3 rearrangement, sequence reads were collapsed and filtered. For each sample, productive Simpson clonality was calculated by taking the square root of Simpson's diversity index across productive rearrangements. The clones in this table, taken by TCRdb from immuneACCESS, are in-frame only. Not every clone is retained; where verified, under half of the shortfall comes from an unresolved V gene, and the cause of the rest is unknown. That table furnishes V, J and clone size, whereas the DNA furnished D and trimming. The sample includes around 250,000 clones, with more than 75% observed a single time. Jointly, the top ten make up around 2.1% of the sample.

V lost 0 bases and J lost 5 bases; the stretch between them is 14 bases long. Spanning cysteine to phenylalanine, the CDR3 consists of 16 amino acids. The kept DNA is CDR3 alone, 48 bases in frame from the first base. As encoded in the germline V gene, CDR1 is SGHRS while CDR2 is YFSETQ. Participants in the prospective study were aged roughly 18 to 90 years, lived in about two dozen United States geographic areas, and enrolled through a virtual design. To assign participants to cohorts, the prospective study relied on clinical history that participants themselves reported in a screening survey and a study questionnaire. For ImmuneRACE Cohort 3, a participant was defined as recovered based on two consecutive negative NP/OP PCR tests, clearance by a healthcare professional, or resolution of symptoms. In the prospective study, whole blood, serum and a nasopharyngeal or oropharyngeal swab were collected from each participant by mobile phlebotomists. Prospective study participants could optionally give additional blood draws and questionnaires over an approximately two-month period. Before DNA extraction, prospective study blood samples were shipped either frozen or at room temperature.

The receptor was derived from a woman aged 50 to 60 who had recovered from COVID-19. The V and J segments used are TRBV5-1 and TRBJ2-2, and TRBD1 may be the D gene, going by 5 matching bases. Specimen: PBMCs or T cells enriched from blood (not recorded which). The nucleotide sequence is TGCGCCAGCAGCTTGGTAGCTGGCCCAGGGACCGGGGAGCTGTTTTTT. Its protein reads: CASSLVAGPGTGELFF.